The TCR beta chain described here comes from a study of shared clonotypes between healthy human individuals. General study results and limits: Approximately 5% of naive CD4 clonotypes were shared across a few donors.

A word on this clone: Its antigen is unidentified.

Method: immunoSEQ multiplex PCR; TCRdb's copy keeps in-frame clones and lacks some. The table shows under 850,000 clones, with 72% occurring only once. Germline CDR1 and CDR2: MDHEN and SYDVKM. V was pared by 2 bases and J by 9 bases, with 4 bases of the junction left unmatched. This CDR3 has 13 residues. Input material: memory CD4+ T cells sorted from blood. This sample's subset: CD45RA-negative fraction. The origin of this receptor is a woman in her twenties or thirties in good health. The J gene is TRBJ2-7, the V gene TRBV28, with 10 positions matching TRBD1. CDR3 sequence (DNA): TGTGCCAGCAGTTTAAGGGACAGGGGAGCGCAGTACTTC. This codes for CASSLRDRGAQYF.